The rows below give T cell receptor beta chains drawn from one sample of a study of blood T cell repertoires in COVID-19. Generated by immunoSEQ multiplex PCR, the TCRdb table keeps only in-frame clones and is missing some. The table includes 110,000 or so clones, over 75% detected once. Input material: peripheral blood. The receptors here all came from a man aged 50 or older with acute or convalescent COVID-19. The CDR3 runs from the conserved cysteine through the conserved F or W. Fields, in order: V gene, J gene, CDR3 protein.

TRBV9	TRBJ2-3	CASSAGTRTDTQYF
TRBV5-1	TRBJ1-2	CASSVDRDSNYGYTF
TRBV4-1	TRBJ1-2	CASSQVGQFYGYTF
TRBV19	TRBJ2-7	CASSIGLAGALVYF
TRBV11-3	TRBJ2-5	CASSSPGQETQYF
TRBV19	TRBJ2-2	CATYITGELFF
TRBV20-1	TRBJ2-7	CSAGGTGGNF
TRBV19	TRBJ2-7	CASRQGYEQYF
TRBV28	TRBJ2-2	CASRPAGTIGELFF
TRBV14	TRBJ2-1	CASSPLPGGLYNEQFF
TRBV4-1	TRBJ2-1	CAAGRIEDNEQFF
TRBV4-2	TRBJ2-3	CASSPRAGGNTQYF
TRBV7-7	TRBJ1-5	CASSKYRDRVHSNQPQHF
TRBV6-5	TRBJ1-2	CASSRRAGYGYTF
TRBV6-5	TRBJ1-5	CASSEYRGDNQPQHF
TRBV7-6	TRBJ1-1	CASSLNGENTEAFF
TRBV28	TRBJ2-1	CASSSPGLSLLDEQFF